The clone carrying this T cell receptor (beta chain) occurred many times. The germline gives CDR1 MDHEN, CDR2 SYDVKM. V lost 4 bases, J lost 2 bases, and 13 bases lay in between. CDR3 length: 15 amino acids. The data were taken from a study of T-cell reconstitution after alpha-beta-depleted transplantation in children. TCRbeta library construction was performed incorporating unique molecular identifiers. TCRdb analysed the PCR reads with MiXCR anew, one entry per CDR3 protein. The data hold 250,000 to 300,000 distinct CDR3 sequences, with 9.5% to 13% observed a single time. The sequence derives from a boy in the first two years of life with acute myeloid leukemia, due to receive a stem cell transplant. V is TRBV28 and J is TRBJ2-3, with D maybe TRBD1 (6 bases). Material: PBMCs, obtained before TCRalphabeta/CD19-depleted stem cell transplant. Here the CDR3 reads CASSSQGDPTDTQYF. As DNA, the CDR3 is TGTGCCAGCAGTTCACAGGGCGACCCCACAGATACGCAGTATTTT.